This TCR beta chain was captured by sequencing in a study of memory CD4+ T cells and cytomegalovirus serostatus. V dropped 2 bases and J dropped 8 bases, with 9 bases sitting between them. The CDR3 is 13 amino acids. The germline V gene has CDR1 MDHEN and CDR2 SYDVKM. Using immunoSEQ multiplex PCR, the repertoire was profiled, and TCRdb retains in-frame clones only, with some absent. The table records under 55,000 clones, roughly three quarters of them present only once. The sort gate was single viable CD3+CD4+CD8-CD45RO+ cells for memory CD4+ T cells. Total CD4+ T cells were enriched by CD4 positive selection.

The material sequenced was memory CD4+ T cells from blood. The V gene is TRBV28, the J gene TRBJ1-4; D not resolved. This clonotype was obtained from an adult in good health and CMV-seronegative. DNA for the CDR3: TGTGCCAGCAGTTTAGGGGTGGGGGAAAAACTGTTTTTT. Protein: CASSLGVGEKLFF.